This T cell receptor (beta chain) comes out of a study of tissue T cells after allogeneic stem cell transplantation. General study results and limits: Within patients, tissue anatomy strongly shaped TCR repertoire composition.

Germline V CDR1 and CDR2: NSHNY, SYGAGN. The CDR3 is made up of 15 amino acids. Trimming removed 1 base from V and 4 bases from J; junction bases left unmatched: 5. As regards this clone: Its matching antigen is unknown. The gene names here belong to mouse. From the germline J gene comes the end of the CDR3, since the read stops 1 residue before it.

Using immunoSEQ multiplex PCR, the repertoire was profiled, and TCRdb retains in-frame clones only, with some absent. The sample consists of about 17,000 clones, about 70% of them appearing once. Sequencing used spleen. The chain couples TRBV13-1 to TRBJ2-1; 7 positions match TRBD1. The receptor was derived from a female BALB/c mouse in good health. Mouse MHC haplotype: H2-d. The CDR3 loop is CASSDPGTEYAEQFF. The sequenced part of the CDR3 DNA is TGTGCCAGCAGTGATCCCGGGACAGAATATGCTGAGCAGTTC.